Listed below are T cell receptor beta chains from one sample, sequenced in a study of technical replicates of blood from several donors. Clones were sequenced by immunoSEQ multiplex PCR, and TCRdb holds only the in-frame ones, with some missing. The sample holds some 73,000 clones; approximately 90% are singletons and the top ten take about 4.5%. The sample comprised PBMCs. These receptors were obtained from a human donor in good health. Some clones in this sample may be carry-over from other donors' samples. Both conserved end residues are trimmed from each CDR3.

V: TRBV10-3
CDR3: AIGQGDTEAF

V: TRBV9
CDR3: ASSVVGAHGELF

V: TRBV21-1
CDR3: ANDRGGGLQETQY

V: TRBV30
CDR3: AWTRQGNTEAF

V: TRBV5-4
CDR3: ASSLTHDNSPLH

V: TRBV12-5
CDR3: ASGPSGTNTQY

V: TRBV7-2
CDR3: ASSKTRGSYEQY

V: TRBV29-1
CDR3: SVAQGTDNQPQH

V: TRBV4-3
CDR3: ASSQEIGDTGELF

V: TRBV6-1
CDR3: ASSESLSSYEQY

V: TRBV7-9
CDR3: ASRPTGDSPLH

V: TRBV18
CDR3: ASSADRGPGYT

V: TRBV27
CDR3: ASSRPGVNTEAF

V: TRBV2
CDR3: ASRTGGNNSPLH

V: TRBV19
CDR3: ASSRGLAEGYEQY

V: TRBV19
CDR3: ASSIGVGLAGSNEQF

V: TRBV2
CDR3: ASRPTSARDEQY

V: TRBV20-1
CDR3: SAFSEETQY